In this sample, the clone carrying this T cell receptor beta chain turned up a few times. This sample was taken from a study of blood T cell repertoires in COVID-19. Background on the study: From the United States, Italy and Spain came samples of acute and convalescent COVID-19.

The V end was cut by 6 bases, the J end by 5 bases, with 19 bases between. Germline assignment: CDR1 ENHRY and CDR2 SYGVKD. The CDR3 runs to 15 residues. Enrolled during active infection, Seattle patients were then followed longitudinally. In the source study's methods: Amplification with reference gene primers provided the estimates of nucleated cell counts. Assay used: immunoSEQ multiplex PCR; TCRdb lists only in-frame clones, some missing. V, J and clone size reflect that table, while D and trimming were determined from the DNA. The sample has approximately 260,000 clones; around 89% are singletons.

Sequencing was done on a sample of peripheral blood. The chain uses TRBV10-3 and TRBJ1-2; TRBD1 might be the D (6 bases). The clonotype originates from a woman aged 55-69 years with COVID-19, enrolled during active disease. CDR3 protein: CAIRQGGGPEYGYTF. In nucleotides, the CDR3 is TGTGCCATCAGGCAAGGGGGGGGGCCGGAGTATGGCTACACCTTC.